Below, 5 T cell receptor beta chains from the same sample are listed, as sequenced in a study of T-cell reconstitution after alpha-beta-depleted transplantation in children. TCRbeta library construction was performed incorporating unique molecular identifiers. TCRdb re-called the PCR reads with MiXCR, one entry per CDR3 protein. The top ten hold under 5.5% of the sample, which has some 260,000 distinct CDR3 sequences, 24% seen once. This material consisted of PBMCs, mostly from graft donor cells, taken 360 days after TCRalphabeta/CD19-depleted stem cell transplant. The receptors originated from a female patient aged 2-9 years who had a stem cell transplant for congenital amegakaryocytic thrombocytopenia, so the T cells may come from the graft donor.

The genes are TRBV5-1 and TRBJ2-3; possible D gene TRBD2, 5 bases. Germline V gene data show CDR1 as SGHRS and CDR2 as YFSETQ. V lost 3 bases to trimming and J lost 2 bases, with 16 bases between them. The CDR3 is 16 amino acids. CDR3 in DNA: TGCGCCAGCAGCTCAAGAGAGGGTTTGTACACAGATACGCAGTATTTT. Translated, it gives CASSSREGLYTDTQYF.

This clonotype was counted between two and nine times. CDR3: CASSLLGGDTEAFF. The CDR3 DNA reads TGTGCCAGCAGTTTATTGGGAGGGGACACTGAAGCTTTCTTT. The chain uses TRBV12-3 or TRBV12-4 and TRBJ1-1, with D possibly being TRBD1 (5 bases). V was shortened by 2 bases and J by 3 bases, with 10 bases between the two germline ends. The CDR3 covers 14 residues.

The rearrangement joins TRBV2 to TRBJ1-3; D uncertain. CDR3 length equals 13 residues. V was clipped by 7 bases and J by 4 bases, with 11 bases between them. Per the germline V gene, CDR1 is SNHLY and CDR2 is FYNNEI. Here the CDR3 DNA reads TGTGCCAGCAAAGTCCCGGAGGGAAACACCATATATTTT. Its protein product is CASKVPEGNTIYF.

This chain connects TRBV6-2 or TRBV6-3 to TRBJ2-1, with 11 positions matching TRBD1. CDR3 length equals 16 residues. Germline loops: CDR1 MNHEY, CDR2 SVGEGT. With V trimmed by 2 bases and J by 7 bases, 7 bases remained unmatched. CDR3 DNA sequence: TGTGCCAGCAGTTACCGCCGGGACAGGGGGGTAAATGAGCAGTTCTTC. It specifies CASSYRRDRGVNEQFF.

This clonotype was seen more than once but under ten times. V and J are TRBV13 and TRBJ2-1; 8 nucleotides align to TRBD1. The CDR3 loop spans 15 amino acids. The V gene's germline CDR1 is PRHDT and CDR2 FYEKMQ (reference sequence). The V gene end was trimmed by 3 bases and the J gene end by 6 bases; junction bases not matched to a gene: 7. CDR3 DNA: TGTGCCAGCAGCTTCCGACCGGGACAGGCCAATGAGCAGTTCTTC. Translating it yields CASSFRPGQANEQFF.